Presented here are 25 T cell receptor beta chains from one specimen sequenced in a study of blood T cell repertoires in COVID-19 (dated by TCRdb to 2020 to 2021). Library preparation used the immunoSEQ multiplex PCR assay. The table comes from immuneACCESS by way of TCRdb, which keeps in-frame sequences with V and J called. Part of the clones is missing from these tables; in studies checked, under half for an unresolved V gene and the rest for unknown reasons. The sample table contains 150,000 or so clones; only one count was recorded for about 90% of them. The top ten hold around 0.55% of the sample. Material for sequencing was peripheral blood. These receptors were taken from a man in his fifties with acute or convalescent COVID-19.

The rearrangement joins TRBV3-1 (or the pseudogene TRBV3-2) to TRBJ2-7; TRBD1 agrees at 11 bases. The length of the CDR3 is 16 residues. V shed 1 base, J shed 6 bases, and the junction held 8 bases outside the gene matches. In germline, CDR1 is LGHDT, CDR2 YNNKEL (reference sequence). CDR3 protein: CASSQVLRTGGCEQYV. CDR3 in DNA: TGTGCCAGCAGCCAAGTGTTGAGGACAGGGGGCTGCGAGCAGTACGTC.

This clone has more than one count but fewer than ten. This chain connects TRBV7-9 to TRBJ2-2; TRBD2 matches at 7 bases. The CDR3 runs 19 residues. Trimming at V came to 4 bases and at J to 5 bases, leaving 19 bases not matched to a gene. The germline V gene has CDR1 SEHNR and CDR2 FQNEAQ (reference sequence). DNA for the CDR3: TGTGCCAGCAGCTATCGGTGGTTAGCGGGCCAAATTCGGACCGGGGAGCTGTTTTTT. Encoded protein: CASSYRWLAGQIRTGELFF.

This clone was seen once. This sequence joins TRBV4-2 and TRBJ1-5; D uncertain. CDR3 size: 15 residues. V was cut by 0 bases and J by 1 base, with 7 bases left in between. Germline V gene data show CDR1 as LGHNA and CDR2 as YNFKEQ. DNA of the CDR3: TGTGCCAGCAGCCAAGAAATCAGGAGCAATCAGCCCCAGCATTTT. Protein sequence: CASSQEIRSNQPQHF.

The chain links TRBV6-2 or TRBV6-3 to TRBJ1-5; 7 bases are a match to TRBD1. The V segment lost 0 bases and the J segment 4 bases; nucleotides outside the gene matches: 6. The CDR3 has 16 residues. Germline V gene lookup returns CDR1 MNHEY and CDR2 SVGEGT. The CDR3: CASSYSSGGRNQPQHF. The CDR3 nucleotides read TGTGCCAGCAGTTACTCCTCAGGGGGGCGAAATCAGCCCCAGCATTTT.

In DNA form, the CDR3 reads TGTGCCAGCAGCTTAGCTGGGGGGGAAGAGACCCAGTACTTC. Translation gives CASSLAGGEETQYF. This chain joins TRBV11-3 and TRBJ2-5; TRBD2 matches 7 bases. The CDR3 has 14 amino acids. V was pared by 1 base and J by 3 bases, with 2 bases of the junction left unmatched. CDR1 is SGHNT and CDR2 is YENEEA in the germline V gene.

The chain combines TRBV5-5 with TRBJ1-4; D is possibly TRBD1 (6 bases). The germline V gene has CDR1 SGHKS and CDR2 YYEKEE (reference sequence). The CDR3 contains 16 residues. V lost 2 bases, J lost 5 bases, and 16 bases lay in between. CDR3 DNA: TGTGCCAGCAGCTTAACCGGGGGGCCCGGGAATGAAAAACTGTTTTTT. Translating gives CASSLTGGPGNEKLFF.

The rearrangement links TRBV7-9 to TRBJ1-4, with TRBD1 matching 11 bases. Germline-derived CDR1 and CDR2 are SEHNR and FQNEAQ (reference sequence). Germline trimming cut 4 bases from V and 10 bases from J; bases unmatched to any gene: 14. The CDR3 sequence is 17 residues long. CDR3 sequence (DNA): TGTGCCAGCAGCTCTGGACAGGGGGCAGATCTTTCGGGAAAACTGTTTTTT. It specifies CASSSGQGADLSGKLFF.

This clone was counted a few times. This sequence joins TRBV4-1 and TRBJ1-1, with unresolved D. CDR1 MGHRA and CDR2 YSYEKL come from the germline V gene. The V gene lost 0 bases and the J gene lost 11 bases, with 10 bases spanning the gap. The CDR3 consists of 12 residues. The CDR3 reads CASSQDSLAAFF. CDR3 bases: TGCGCCAGCAGCCAAGATTCATTGGCCGCTTTCTTT.

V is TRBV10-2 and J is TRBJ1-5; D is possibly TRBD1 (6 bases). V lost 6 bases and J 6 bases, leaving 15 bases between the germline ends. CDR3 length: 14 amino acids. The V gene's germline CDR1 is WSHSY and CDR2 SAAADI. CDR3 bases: TGCGCCAGCAGGGCTACAGGGTTGGGTCAGCCCCAGCATTTT. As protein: CASRATGLGQPQHF.

The CDR3 protein is CASSPRQGADYGYTF. The CDR3 region has the DNA TGTGCCAGCAGTCCACGACAGGGGGCAGACTATGGCTACACCTTC. The chain employs TRBV6-2 or TRBV6-3 and TRBJ1-2; 10 nucleotides line up with TRBD1. The trim removed 5 bases at V and 3 bases at J, leaving 6 bases unmatched. Germline V CDR1 and CDR2: MNHEY, SVGEGT. This CDR3 is 15 amino acids long.

This chain's CDR3 is CSAGGQGEAFF. CDR3 coding DNA: TGCAGCGCCGGGGGACAGGGTGAAGCTTTCTTT. This chain connects TRBV29-1 to TRBJ1-1, with 9 positions matching TRBD1. The CDR3 sequence is 11 residues long. The junction had 4 bases not matched to a gene; V was cut back by 7 bases and J by 7 bases. CDR1 SQVTM and CDR2 ANQGSEA come from the germline V gene. The full variable domain, completed using reference TRBV29-1 and TRBJ1-1, is SAVISQKPSRDICQRGTSLTIQCQVDSQVTMMFWYRQQPGQSLTLIATANQGSEATYESGFVIDKFPISRPNLTFSTLTVSNMSPEDSSIYLCSAGGQGEAFFGQGTRLTVV.

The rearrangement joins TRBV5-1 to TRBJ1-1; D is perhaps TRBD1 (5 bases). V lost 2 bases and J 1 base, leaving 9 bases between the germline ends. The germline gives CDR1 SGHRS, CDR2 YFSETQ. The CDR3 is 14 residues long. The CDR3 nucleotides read TGCGCCAGCAGCTTCCGACAGCCGAACACTGAAGCTTTCTTT. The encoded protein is CASSFRQPNTEAFF.

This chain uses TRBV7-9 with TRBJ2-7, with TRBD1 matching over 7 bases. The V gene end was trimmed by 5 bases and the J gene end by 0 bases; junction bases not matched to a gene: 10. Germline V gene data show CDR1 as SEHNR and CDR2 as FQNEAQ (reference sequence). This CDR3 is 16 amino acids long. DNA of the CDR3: TGTGCCAGCAGCCCCCGACAGGGAACTAGCTCCTACGAGCAGTACTTC. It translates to CASSPRQGTSSYEQYF.

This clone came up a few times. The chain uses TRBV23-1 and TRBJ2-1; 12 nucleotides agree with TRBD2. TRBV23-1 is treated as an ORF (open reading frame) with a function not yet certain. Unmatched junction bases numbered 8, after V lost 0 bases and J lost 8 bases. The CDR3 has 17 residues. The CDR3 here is CASSQSLAGGPEDEQFF. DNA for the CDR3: TGCGCCAGCAGTCAATCCCTAGCGGGAGGGCCTGAGGATGAGCAGTTCTTC.

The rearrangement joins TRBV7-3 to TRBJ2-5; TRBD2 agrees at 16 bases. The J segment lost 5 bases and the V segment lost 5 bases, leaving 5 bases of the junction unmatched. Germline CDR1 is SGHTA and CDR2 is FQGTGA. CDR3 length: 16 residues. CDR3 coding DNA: TGTGCCAGCAGCACCGGGACTAGCGGGGGGGCGGAGACCCAGTACTTC. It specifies CASSTGTSGGAETQYF.

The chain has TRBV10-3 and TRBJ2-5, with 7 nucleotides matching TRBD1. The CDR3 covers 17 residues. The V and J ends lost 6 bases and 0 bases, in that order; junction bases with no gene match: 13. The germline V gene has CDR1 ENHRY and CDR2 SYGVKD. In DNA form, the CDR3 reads TGTGCCATCAGCAGTTCGAACAGGGGTTCGTACCAAGAGACCCAGTACTTC. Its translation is CAISSSNRGSYQETQYF.

CDR3 DNA: TGTGCCAGCTCACCACAACCAGGGAGCAATCAGCCCCAGCATTTT. Protein product: CASSPQPGSNQPQHF. The gene calls are TRBV18 and TRBJ1-5; possible D gene TRBD1, 5 bases. The CDR3 spans 15 residues. The V gene lost 1 base and the J gene lost 1 base, with 8 bases spanning the gap. CDR1 is KGHSH and CDR2 is LQKENI in the germline V gene.

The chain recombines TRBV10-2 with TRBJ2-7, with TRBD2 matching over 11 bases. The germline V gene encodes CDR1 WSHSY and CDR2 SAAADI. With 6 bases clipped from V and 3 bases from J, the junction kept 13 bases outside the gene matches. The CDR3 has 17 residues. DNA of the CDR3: TGCGCCAGCAGAAAGAAGAGAGTCGGGACTAGCGGCTACGAGCAGTACTTC. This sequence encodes CASRKKRVGTSGYEQYF.

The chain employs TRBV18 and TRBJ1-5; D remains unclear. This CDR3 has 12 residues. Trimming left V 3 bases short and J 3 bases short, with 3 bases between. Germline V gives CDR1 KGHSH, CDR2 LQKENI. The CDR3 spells CASSPYNQPQHF. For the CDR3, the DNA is TGTGCCAGCTCACCGTACAATCAGCCCCAGCATTTT.

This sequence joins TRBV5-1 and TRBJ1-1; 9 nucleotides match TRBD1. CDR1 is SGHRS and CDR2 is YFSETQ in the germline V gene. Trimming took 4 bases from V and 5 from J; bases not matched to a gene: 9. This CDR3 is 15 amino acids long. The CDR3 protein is CASSLTGQGRTEAFF. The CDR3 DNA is TGCGCCAGCAGCCTAACGGGACAGGGTCGGACTGAAGCTTTCTTT.

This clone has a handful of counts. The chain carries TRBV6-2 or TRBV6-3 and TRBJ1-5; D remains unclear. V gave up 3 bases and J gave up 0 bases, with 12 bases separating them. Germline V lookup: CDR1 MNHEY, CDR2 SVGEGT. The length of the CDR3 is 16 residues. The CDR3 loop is CASSYSTEISNQPQHF. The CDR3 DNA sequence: TGTGCCAGCAGTTATTCAACAGAGATTAGCAATCAGCCCCAGCATTTT.

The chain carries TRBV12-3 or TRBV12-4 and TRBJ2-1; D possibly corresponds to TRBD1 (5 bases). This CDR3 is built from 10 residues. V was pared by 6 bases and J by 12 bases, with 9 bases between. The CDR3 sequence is CASRGPGQFF. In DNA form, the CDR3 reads TGTGCCAGCAGGGGGCCTGGGCAGTTCTTC.

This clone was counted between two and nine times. This CDR3 is CASTGWGEDSPLHF. The CDR3 DNA is TGTGCCAGCACCGGGTGGGGCGAAGATTCACCCCTCCACTTT. V and J are TRBV28 and TRBJ1-6; D may be TRBD1 (5 bases). This CDR3 has 14 residues. The germline V gene encodes CDR1 MDHEN and CDR2 SYDVKM. Trimming cost V 7 bases and J 8 bases, with 15 bases left between them.

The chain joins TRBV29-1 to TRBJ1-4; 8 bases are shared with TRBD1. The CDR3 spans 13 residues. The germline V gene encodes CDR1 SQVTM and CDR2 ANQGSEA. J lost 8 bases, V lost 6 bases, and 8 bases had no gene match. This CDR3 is CSVDRGGGEKLFF. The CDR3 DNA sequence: TGCAGCGTCGACAGGGGTGGAGGGGAAAAACTGTTTTTT.

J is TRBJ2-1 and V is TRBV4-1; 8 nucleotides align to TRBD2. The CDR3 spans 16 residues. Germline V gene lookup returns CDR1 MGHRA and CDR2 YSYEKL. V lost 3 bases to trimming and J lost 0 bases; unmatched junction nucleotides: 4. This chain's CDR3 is CASSQSGRASYNEQFF. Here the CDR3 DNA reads TGCGCCAGCAGCCAGTCCGGGAGGGCCTCCTACAATGAGCAGTTCTTC.